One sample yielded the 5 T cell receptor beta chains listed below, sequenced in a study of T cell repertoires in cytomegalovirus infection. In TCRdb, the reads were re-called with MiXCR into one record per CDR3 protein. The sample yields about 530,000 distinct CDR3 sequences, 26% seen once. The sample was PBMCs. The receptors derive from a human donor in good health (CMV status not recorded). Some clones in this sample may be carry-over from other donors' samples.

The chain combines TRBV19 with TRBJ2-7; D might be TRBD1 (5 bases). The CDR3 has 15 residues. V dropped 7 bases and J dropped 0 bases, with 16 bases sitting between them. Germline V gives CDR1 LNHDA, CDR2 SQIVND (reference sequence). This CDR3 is CASKKEQAYSYEQYF. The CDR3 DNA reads TGTGCCAGTAAGAAGGAACAGGCCTACTCCTACGAGCAGTACTTC.

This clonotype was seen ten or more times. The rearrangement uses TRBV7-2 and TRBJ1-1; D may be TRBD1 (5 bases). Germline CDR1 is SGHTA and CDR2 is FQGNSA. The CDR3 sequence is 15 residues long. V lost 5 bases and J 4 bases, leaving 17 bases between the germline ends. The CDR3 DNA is TGTGCCAGCAGCAAAGGACACGGGGGGAGCACTGAAGCTTTCTTT. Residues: CASSKGHGGSTEAFF. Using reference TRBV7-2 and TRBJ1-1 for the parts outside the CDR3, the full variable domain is GAGVSQSPSNKVTEKGKDVELRCDPISGHTALYWYRQSLGQGLEFLIYFQGNSAPDKSGLPSDRFSAERTGGSVSTLTIQRTQQEDSAVYLCASSKGHGGSTEAFFGQGTRLTVV.

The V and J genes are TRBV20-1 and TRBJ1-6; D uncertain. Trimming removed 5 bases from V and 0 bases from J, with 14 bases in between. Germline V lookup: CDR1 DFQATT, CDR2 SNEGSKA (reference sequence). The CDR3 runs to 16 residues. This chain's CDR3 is CSARKDGSSYNSPLHF. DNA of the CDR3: TGCAGTGCTCGAAAGGATGGGAGCTCCTATAATTCACCCCTCCACTTT.

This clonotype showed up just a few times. The CDR3 DNA reads as TGTGCCAGCAGCCAAGAGGACTCTAGGTTCAATCAGCCCCAGCATTTT. Translating gives CASSQEDSRFNQPQHF. This rearrangement joins TRBV4-2 to TRBJ1-5; D unresolved. The CDR3 covers 16 residues. The germline V gene has CDR1 LGHNA and CDR2 YNFKEQ. V lost 0 bases to trimming and J lost 3 bases, with 12 bases between them.

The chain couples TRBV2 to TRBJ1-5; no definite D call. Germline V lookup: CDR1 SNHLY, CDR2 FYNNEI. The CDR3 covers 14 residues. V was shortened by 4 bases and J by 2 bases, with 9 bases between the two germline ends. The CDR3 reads CASSGDGGNQPQHF. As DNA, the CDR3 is TGTGCCAGCAGTGGAGACGGTGGCAATCAGCCCCAGCATTTT.